What follows are 26 T cell receptor beta chains derived from one specimen sequenced in a study of Graves' ophthalmopathy and Graves' hyperthyroidism. Researchers took RNA transcripts and amplified TCR beta CDR3 regions from them. The library came from an HTBI-primed first-round RT-PCR and a second-round multiplex PCR. TCRdb reprocessed the multiplex PCR reads via MiXCR and lists one record per CDR3 protein. The sample lists about 620,000 distinct CDR3 sequences; roughly 20% were seen once. The specimen was peripheral blood. The receptors derive from a woman aged 18-30 years with stable Graves' hyperthyroidism. Some clones in this sample may be carry-over from other donors' samples.

Many counts were recorded for this clonotype. The chain recombines TRBV10-3 with TRBJ1-6; D is uncertain. The V gene lost 6 bases and the J gene lost 7 bases, with 10 bases spanning the gap. CDR1 ENHRY and CDR2 SYGVKD come from the germline V gene. The CDR3 length is 13 residues. This CDR3 reads CAIRGPQNSPLHF. The CDR3 DNA is TGTGCCATCAGGGGTCCACAAAATTCACCCCTCCACTTT.

This clonotype was recorded at least ten times. CDR3 amino acids: CASTSNSNQPQHF. The CDR3 DNA reads as TGTGCCAGCACCAGCAATAGCAATCAGCCCCAGCATTTT. The chain couples TRBV12-3 or TRBV12-4 to TRBJ1-5, with unresolved D. The CDR3 contains 13 residues. V was trimmed by 7 bases and J by 0 bases, leaving 7 bases between them.

This clonotype was seen many times. This chain joins TRBV2 and TRBJ1-5; D might be TRBD1 (5 bases). The V and J ends lost 1 base and 6 bases respectively, with 13 bases between them. The CDR3 loop spans 15 amino acids. Germline loops: CDR1 SNHLY, CDR2 FYNNEI. CDR3: CASSEGGGFSQPQHF. CDR3 DNA sequence: TGTGCCAGCAGTGAAGGGGGGGGGTTTTCTCAGCCCCAGCATTTT.

This clonotype was counted many times. The chain links TRBV20-1 to TRBJ2-5; D gene ambiguous. The CDR3 contains 13 residues. The V and J ends lost 3 bases and 2 bases respectively, with 10 bases between them. From germline, CDR1 is DFQATT and CDR2 SNEGSKA (reference sequence). The CDR3 region has the DNA TGCAGTGCTAGCCTGGTAGCACAAGAGACCCAGTACTTC. Residues: CSASLVAQETQYF.

This clonotype was detected many times. The J gene is TRBJ2-2, the V gene TRBV28; D not certain. V shed 1 base and J shed 0 bases, with 6 bases lying between them. Per the germline V gene, CDR1 is MDHEN and CDR2 is SYDVKM. The CDR3 spans 15 residues. The CDR3, as DNA: TGTGCCAGCAGTTTATTACATGCGAACACCGGGGAGCTGTTTTTT. This sequence encodes CASSLLHANTGELFF.

This clonotype was observed a handful of times. This may arise from a read error, as a much more abundant clone is one base away. The rearrangement links TRBV6-2 or TRBV6-3 to TRBJ1-6, with 9 bases matching TRBD1. Germline CDR1 reads MNHEY; CDR2 reads SVGEGT. The CDR3 spans 13 residues. The CDR3 reads CASKGQGSSHLHF. As DNA, the CDR3 is TGTGCCAGCAAAGGACAGGGGAGTTCACACCTCCACTTT.

Only a few counts were recorded for this clonotype. V usage is TRBV30 and J usage is TRBJ1-2; 7 bases fit TRBD1. The V segment lost 2 bases and the J segment 4 bases; nucleotides outside the gene matches: 7. Looked up from germline, CDR1 is GTSNPN and CDR2 is SVGIG (reference sequence). The CDR3 contains 14 residues. CDR3 nucleotides: TGTGCCTGGAGTAGGCAGGGGGGGTCCTATGGCTACACCTTC. Translated: CAWSRQGGSYGYTF.

The table lists this clonotype with a few counts. The V and J genes are TRBV12-3 or TRBV12-4 and TRBJ1-2; tentative D call: TRBD1 (6 bases). The CDR3 contains 16 residues. Trimming removed 4 bases from V and 4 bases from J, with 19 bases in between. The CDR3 sequence: CASSSSYRVKFYGYTF. The CDR3 nucleotides are TGTGCCAGCAGTTCCTCGTACAGGGTTAAATTCTATGGCTACACCTTC.

This clonotype was seen ten or more times. The CDR3 region has the DNA TGTGCCAGCAGTTTGTCCGGGACAGCCCGCTACGAGCAGTACTTC. Translating gives CASSLSGTARYEQYF. V gene TRBV6-5 combines with J gene TRBJ2-7; TRBD1 agrees at 7 bases. The J segment lost 3 bases and the V segment lost 4 bases, leaving 9 bases of the junction unmatched. The CDR3 runs to 15 residues. CDR1 MNHEY and CDR2 SVGAGI come from the germline V gene.

This clonotype was counted at least ten times. The V gene is TRBV2, the J gene TRBJ2-2, with TRBD1 as a possible D gene (5 bases). This CDR3 comprises 15 residues. V dropped 6 bases and J dropped 5 bases, with 16 bases sitting between them. Looked up from germline, CDR1 is SNHLY and CDR2 is FYNNEI. The CDR3 bases are TGTGCCAGCAGCCCAGTCAGGGTAGGAACCGGGGAGCTGTTTTTT. Translation: CASSPVRVGTGELFF.

V and J are TRBV5-6 and TRBJ1-1, with D maybe TRBD1 (6 bases). This CDR3 has 14 residues. Trimming removed 6 bases at V and 5 bases at J, with 17 bases between. Germline V lookup: CDR1 SGHDT, CDR2 YYEEEE. As DNA, the CDR3 is TGTGCCAGCACCTTAACAGGGTCGAGGACTGAAGCTTTCTTT. Amino acid sequence: CASTLTGSRTEAFF.

This clonotype was counted a few times. This may be a read error: a much more frequent sequence differs by one nucleotide. A read error is likely, as this CDR3 ends without the conserved phenylalanine or tryptophan. This chain joins TRBV5-6 and TRBJ2-5; 8 bases are shared with TRBD1. The CDR3 is 17 amino acids. Germline V lookup: CDR1 SGHDT, CDR2 YYEEEE. The trim removed 2 bases at V and 6 bases at J, leaving 15 bases unmatched. CDR3 DNA: TGTGCCAGCAGCTTCCAGGGGGCGTTGGGGCCCGGAAAGACCCAGTACTCC. It is translated as CASSFQGALGPGKTQYS.

This rearrangement joins TRBV6-1 to TRBJ2-2; no clear D gene. Germline V gene sequence: CDR1 MNHNS, CDR2 SASEGT. This CDR3 is built from 13 residues. V dropped 1 base and J dropped 6 bases, with 6 bases sitting between them. CDR3 residues: CASSEVDAGELFF. CDR3 DNA: TGTGCCAGCAGTGAAGTGGACGCCGGGGAGCTGTTTTTT.

In its sample, this clonotype was seen many times. J is TRBJ1-3 and V is TRBV12-3 or TRBV12-4; 8 bases align to TRBD1. The CDR3 is made up of 16 amino acids. The trim removed 6 bases at V and 0 bases at J, leaving 7 bases unmatched. The CDR3 coding sequence is TGTGCCAGCAGCTCGGGACAGGCTGGCTCTGGAAACACCATATATTTT. Amino acid sequence: CASSSGQAGSGNTIYF.

This clonotype has ten or more counts. The V and J genes are TRBV5-1 and TRBJ2-7, with 7 bases lining up with TRBD2. The CDR3 totals 14 residues. The germline V gene has CDR1 SGHRS and CDR2 YFSETQ. The V segment lost 6 bases and the J segment 4 bases; nucleotides outside the gene matches: 10. CDR3 amino acids: CASNEAGSSYEQYF. The CDR3 nucleotides are TGCGCCAGCAACGAAGCGGGAAGTAGTTACGAGCAGTACTTC.

This clonotype was seen more than once but under ten times. The chain has TRBV18 and TRBJ1-6; D is perhaps TRBD1 (5 bases). The V and J ends lost 4 bases and 0 bases respectively, with 22 bases between them. The CDR3 contains 20 residues. Germline V gene sequence: CDR1 KGHSH, CDR2 LQKENI. CDR3 sequence (DNA): TGTGCCAGCTCACAAAGCCGGGGCAGGGAGCTCGGCTCCTATAATTCACCCCTCCACTTT. It specifies CASSQSRGRELGSYNSPLHF.

The sample holds many counts of this clonotype. V gene TRBV5-1 combines with J gene TRBJ1-1; 7 nucleotides line up with TRBD1. The CDR3 has 14 residues. V lost 3 bases, J lost 4 bases, and 6 bases stayed unmatched. Germline V lookup: CDR1 SGHRS, CDR2 YFSETQ. Here the CDR3 reads CASSSNAGGTEAFF. The CDR3 nucleotides are TGCGCCAGCAGCTCAAATGCAGGGGGCACTGAAGCTTTCTTT.

This clonotype was recorded at least ten times. The V call is TRBV12-3 or TRBV12-4, the J call TRBJ1-6; tentatively, D is TRBD1 (5 bases). The CDR3 consists of 14 residues. Trimming shortened V by 3 bases and J by 7 bases, and 10 bases separated the two germline ends. The CDR3 coding sequence is TGTGCCAGCAGTTTGAACAGGCAGAATTCACCCCTCCACTTT. This encodes CASSLNRQNSPLHF.

This clonotype was found many times. The genes are TRBV19 and TRBJ2-2; 8 nucleotides agree with TRBD2. V shed 7 bases, J shed 7 bases, and the junction held 8 bases outside the gene matches. Per germline, CDR1 LNHDA and CDR2 SQIVND (reference sequence). The CDR3 consists of 14 residues. The chain's CDR3 is CASTPAGASGELFF. The CDR3 coding sequence is TGTGCCAGTACACCAGCGGGGGCGAGCGGGGAGCTGTTTTTT.

This clonotype was counted ten times or more. V is TRBV19 and J is TRBJ1-5; D uncertain. V was pared by 4 bases and J by 7 bases, with 8 bases between. Germline CDR1 reads LNHDA; CDR2 reads SQIVND (reference sequence). The CDR3 consists of 12 residues. CDR3 in amino acids: CASSKGVQPQHF. CDR3 DNA: TGTGCCAGTAGTAAGGGTGTCCAGCCCCAGCATTTT.

This clonotype has ten or more counts. V usage is TRBV28 and J usage is TRBJ1-3, with D unresolved. CDR1 and CDR2 from the germline V gene are MDHEN and SYDVKM. This CDR3 comprises 14 residues. The germline V and J ends were trimmed by 2 bases and 4 bases, with 9 bases remaining between them. CDR3 sequence: CASSLKGAGNTIYF. The CDR3 DNA reads TGTGCCAGCAGTTTAAAGGGCGCCGGAAACACCATATATTTT.

This clonotype was observed at least ten times. The chain joins TRBV7-8 to TRBJ2-7; TRBD1 matches at 8 bases. This CDR3 has 16 residues. The ends lost 1 base at V and 3 bases at J; junction bases unmatched: 8. Germline CDR1 and CDR2: SGHVS and FQNEAQ. The CDR3 coding sequence is TGTGCCAGCAGCTTAGAACGGACAGGGATATTCTACGAGCAGTACTTC. Translated: CASSLERTGIFYEQYF.

This clonotype was picked up a small number of times. The chain uses TRBV12-5 and TRBJ2-4, with no clear D. Trimming stripped 6 bases from V and 0 bases from J, with 12 bases between. The length of the CDR3 is 15 residues. The germline V gene encodes CDR1 LGHNT and CDR2 FRNRAP. CDR3 DNA: TGTGCTAGTGGCCCCTCAGGTACAGCCAAAAACATTCAGTACTTC. Protein product: CASGPSGTAKNIQYF. Together with reference TRBV12-5 and TRBJ2-4, the CDR3 gives the full variable domain: DARVTQTPRHKVTEMGQEVTMRCQPILGHNTVFWYRQTMMQGLELLAYFRNRAPLDDSGMPKDRFSAEMPDATLATLKIQPSEPRDSAVYFCASGPSGTAKNIQYFGAGTRLSVL.

In this sample, this clonotype turned up many times. The genes are TRBV13 and TRBJ2-7, with 8 bases matching TRBD1. The V segment lost 5 bases and the J segment 0 bases; nucleotides outside the gene matches: 21. This CDR3 comprises 20 residues. Germline V CDR1 and CDR2: PRHDT, FYEKMQ (reference sequence). CDR3 residues: CASSLPFGTGQASDSYEQYF. The DNA for the CDR3 is TGTGCCAGCAGCCTCCCCTTCGGGACAGGTCAAGCGAGCGACTCCTACGAGCAGTACTTC.

The table lists this clonotype with many counts. This rearrangement joins TRBV6-5 to TRBJ1-1; possibly TRBD1 for D (5 bases). The V and J ends lost 4 bases and 3 bases respectively, with 21 bases between them. Germline loops: CDR1 MNHEY, CDR2 SVGAGI. This CDR3 has 17 amino acids. The CDR3 DNA follows: TGTGCCAGCAGTTCGCGGACGTGGCGGGCGGGGGACACTGAAGCTTTCTTT. As protein: CASSSRTWRAGDTEAFF.

This rearrangement joins TRBV6-1 to TRBJ1-2; tentative D call: TRBD1 (6 bases). Germline assignment: CDR1 MNHNS and CDR2 SASEGT. The V end lost 6 bases, the J end lost 3 bases, and 20 bases lay between the germline ends. The CDR3 contains 16 residues. The CDR3 sequence: CASRGPRDTGHYGYTF. CDR3 nucleotides: TGTGCCAGCAGGGGACCTAGGGACACCGGGCACTATGGCTACACCTTC.